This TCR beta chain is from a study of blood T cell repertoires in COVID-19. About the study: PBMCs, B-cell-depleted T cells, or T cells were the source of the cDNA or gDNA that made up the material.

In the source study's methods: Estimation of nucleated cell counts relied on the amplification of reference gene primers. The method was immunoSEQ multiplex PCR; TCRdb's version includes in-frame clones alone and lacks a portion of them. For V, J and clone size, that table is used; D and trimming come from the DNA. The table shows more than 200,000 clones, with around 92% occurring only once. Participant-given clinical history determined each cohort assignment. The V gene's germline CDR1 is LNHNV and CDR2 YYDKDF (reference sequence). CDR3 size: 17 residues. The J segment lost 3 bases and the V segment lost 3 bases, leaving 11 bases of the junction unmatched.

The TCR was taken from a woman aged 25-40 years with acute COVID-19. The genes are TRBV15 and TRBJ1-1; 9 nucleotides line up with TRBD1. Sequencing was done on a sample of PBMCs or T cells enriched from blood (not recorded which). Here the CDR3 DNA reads TGTGCCACCAGCAGTTCTGGGACAGGGCGGGGGTACACTGAAGCTTTCTTT. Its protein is CATSSSGTGRGYTEAFF.